This TCR beta chain was obtained from a study of blood T cell repertoires in COVID-19. For the study at large: PBMCs, B-cell-depleted T cells, or T cells provided the cDNA or gDNA that made up the material.

Assignments of participants to cohorts depended upon their own reported clinical history. Resolution of symptoms, clearance, or two negative PCRs was present in recovered Cohort 3 donors. This clone appeared a single time. From germline, CDR1 is PRHDT and CDR2 FYEKMQ (reference sequence). V was clipped by 4 bases and J by 5 bases; unmatched bases: 8. This CDR3 has 17 residues. Here immunoSEQ multiplex PCR was the method, and the copy in TCRdb shows in-frame clones only, minus some. The data contain some 390,000 clones, over 85% of them seen just once; the ten biggest clones take up 1.5% to 2%. Sample: PBMCs or T cells enriched from blood (not recorded which). The chain is built from TRBV13 and TRBJ2-2; 12 bases are a match to TRBD2. The origin of this receptor is a woman aged 25 to 39 who had recovered from COVID-19. The CDR3 region is CASSSRLAGVGTGELFF. In DNA form, the CDR3 reads TGTGCCAGCAGCTCCCGACTAGCGGGGGTGGGTACCGGGGAGCTGTTTTTT.